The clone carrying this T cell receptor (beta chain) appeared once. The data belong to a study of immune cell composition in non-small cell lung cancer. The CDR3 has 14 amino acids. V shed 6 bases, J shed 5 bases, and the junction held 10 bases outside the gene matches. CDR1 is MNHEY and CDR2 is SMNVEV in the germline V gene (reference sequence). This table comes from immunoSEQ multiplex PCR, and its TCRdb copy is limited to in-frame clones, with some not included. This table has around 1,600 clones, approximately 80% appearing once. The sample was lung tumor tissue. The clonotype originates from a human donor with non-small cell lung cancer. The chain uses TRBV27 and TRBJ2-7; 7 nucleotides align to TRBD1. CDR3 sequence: CASRGGTGLHEQYF. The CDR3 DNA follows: TGTGCCAGCAGAGGGGGCACAGGGTTACACGAGCAGTACTTC.